These 7 T cell receptor beta chains were sequenced from one sample in a study of regulatory T cells in long-lasting Graves disease. The TCR beta library used iRepertoire HTBI primers with Arm-PCR amplification of CDR3. TCRdb re-called the multiplex PCR reads through MiXCR, storing one row per CDR3 protein. The sample includes some 430,000 distinct CDR3 sequences, 20% to 25% of them seen just once. Time point indicated: persistent/refractory GD, antithyroid drugs over 5 years with positive TRAb. PBMCs provided the RNA from which the TCR library was made. The source material was peripheral blood mononuclear cells (PBMCs), sampled when the disease was refractory, from a patient treated with antithyroid drugs. These receptors originate from a female donor with Graves disease.

This clonotype was seen at least ten times. The chain recombines TRBV11-1 with TRBJ2-7; D might be TRBD1 (6 bases). The CDR3 totals 14 residues. V was shortened by 7 bases and J by 0 bases, with 13 bases between the two germline ends. The germline V gene has CDR1 SGHAT and CDR2 FQDESV (reference sequence). The DNA for the CDR3 is TGTGCCAGCAACCTGAGGGGGACCTCCTACGAGCAGTACTTC. Translating gives CASNLRGTSYEQYF. The full variable domain, in which reference TRBV11-1 and TRBJ2-7 provide the parts outside the CDR3, is EAEVAQSPRYKITEKSQAVAFWCDPISGHATLYWYRQILGQGPELLVQFQDESVVDDSQLPKDRFSAERLKGVDSTLKIQPAELGDSAMYLCASNLRGTSYEQYFGPGTRLTVT.

The gene calls are TRBV19 and TRBJ1-4, with a tentative D call TRBD1 (5 bases). V was pared by 4 bases and J by 7 bases, with 10 bases between. The CDR3 loop spans 13 amino acids. Germline V CDR1 and CDR2: LNHDA, SQIVND (reference sequence). The CDR3 sequence: CASSKGTAEKLFF. CDR3 DNA: TGTGCCAGTAGTAAAGGGACGGCTGAAAAACTGTTTTTT.

This clonotype has at least ten counts. The V call is TRBV6-1, the J call TRBJ2-2; TRBD1 matches at 12 bases. CDR3 length: 15 amino acids. CDR1 is MNHNS, CDR2 SASEGT, per germline. With V trimmed by 5 bases and J by 10 bases, 8 bases remained unmatched. The CDR3 DNA reads as TGTGCCAGCAGTACCCGGGACAGGGGGCGAGAGGAGCTGTTTTTT. Translating it yields CASSTRDRGREELFF.

The chain links TRBV4-1 to TRBJ1-1, with no clear D. Germline-derived CDR1 and CDR2 are MGHRA and YSYEKL. Between the trimmed V and J ends, which lost 3 bases and 5 bases, there was a span of 19 bases. The length of the CDR3 is 16 residues. CDR3 bases: TGCGCCAGCAGCCATCCCACAACGGGCGGAGAGACTGAAGCTTTCTTT. It encodes CASSHPTTGGETEAFF.

This chain links TRBV9 with TRBJ1-6; 9 bases map to TRBD1. V lost 3 bases to trimming and J lost 9 bases; unmatched junction nucleotides: 7. The CDR3 length is 15 residues. Germline lookup yields CDR1 SGDLS and CDR2 YYNGEE. CDR3: CASSAPGQGTSPLHF. CDR3 DNA: TGTGCCAGCAGCGCGCCGGGACAGGGAACTTCACCCCTCCACTTT.

The genes are TRBV11-2 and TRBJ2-7; D may be TRBD1 (6 bases). The germline V gene has CDR1 SGHAT and CDR2 FQNNGV. CDR3 length equals 18 residues. V dropped 3 bases and J dropped 7 bases, with 28 bases sitting between them. CDR3 nucleotide sequence: TGTGCCAGCAGCTTTGGGTTAGTAGGAGACAGGTCCTTGGGTGAGCAGTACTTC. It encodes CASSFGLVGDRSLGEQYF.

At least ten counts were recorded for this clonotype. The chain carries TRBV3-1 and TRBJ2-5; TRBD2 matches 8 bases. The germline gives CDR1 LGHDT, CDR2 YNNKEL (reference sequence). CDR3 length equals 14 residues. Trimming removed 4 bases from V and 5 bases from J; junction bases left unmatched: 6. CDR3 nucleotides: TGTGCCAGCAGCCGAGAAGCGGGAGATGAGACCCAGTACTTC. The encoded protein is CASSREAGDETQYF.